The T cell receptor beta chain described here comes from a study of CD8 T cells in Susac syndrome. Findings of the study overall: TCR sequencing and HLA analysis covered a relatively small number of individuals.

It was with random hexamers that about 0.45 to 1 ug RNA was reverse transcribed. TCR beta CDR3 was amplified by immunoSEQ multiplex PCR. This amplification extended across 54 Vbeta and 13 Jbeta segments. TCRdb independently ran MiXCR on the immunoSEQ multiplex PCR reads; one entry per CDR3 protein. The data contain about 150,000 distinct CDR3 sequences, approximately 94% of them singletons. The CDR3 extends over 15 amino acids. J gave up 3 bases and V 6 bases, and 9 bases lay outside the gene matches. Germline V lookup: CDR1 SNHLY, CDR2 FYNNEI. On this clonotype: The antigen remains undetermined.

The receptor comes from a human donor with multiple sclerosis. The chain has TRBV2 and TRBJ2-7; 9 nucleotides align to TRBD1. The specimen sequenced was CD8+ T cells from PBMCs. In DNA, the CDR3 is TGTGCCAGCAGGGCCACAGGGGGCTTCGTCTACGAGCAGTACTTC. Amino acids: CASRATGGFVYEQYF.